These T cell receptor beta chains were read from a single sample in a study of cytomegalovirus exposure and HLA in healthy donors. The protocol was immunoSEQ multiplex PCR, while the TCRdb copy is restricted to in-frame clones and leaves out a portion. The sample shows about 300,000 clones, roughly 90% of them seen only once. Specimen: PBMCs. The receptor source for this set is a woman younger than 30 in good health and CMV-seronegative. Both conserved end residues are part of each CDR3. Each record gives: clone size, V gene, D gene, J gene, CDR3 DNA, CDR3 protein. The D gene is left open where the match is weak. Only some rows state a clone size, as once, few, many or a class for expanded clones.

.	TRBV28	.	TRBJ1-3	TGTGCCAGCAGTTTCGGGGGTTCGGGAAACACCATATATTTT	CASSFGGSGNTIYF
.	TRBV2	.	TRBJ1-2	TGTGCCAGCAGTATGAGTTTGTTTCCAATTTTTGGCTACACCTTC	CASSMSLFPIFGYTF
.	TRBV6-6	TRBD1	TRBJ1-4	TGTGCCAGCAGGACAGGGTCGGCTAATGAAAAACTGTTTTTT	CASRTGSANEKLFF
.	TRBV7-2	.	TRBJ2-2	TGTGCCAGCAGACGGGAGACCGGGAGTCGGGTCACCGGGGAGCTGTTTTTT	CASRRETGSRVTGELFF
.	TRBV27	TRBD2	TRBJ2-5	TGTGCCAGCAGTTTTGGGGGGGAGGGAGAGACCCAGTACTTC	CASSFGGEGETQYF
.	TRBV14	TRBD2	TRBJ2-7	TGTGCCAGCAGCCAAGGGGGACTACAATTCTACGAGCAGTACTTC	CASSQGGLQFYEQYF
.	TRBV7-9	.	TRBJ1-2	TGTGCCAGCAGCTTAGCGCTAGGTGACGAAGCTCTTGGCTACACCTTC	CASSLALGDEALGYTF
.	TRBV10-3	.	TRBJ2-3	TGTGCCATCAGCTCGCAAAGCGGATACACAGATACGCAGTATTTT	CAISSQSGYTDTQYF
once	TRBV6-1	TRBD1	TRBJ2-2	TGTGCCAGCAGTGTGGGACAGGGGAACACCGGGGAGCTGTTTTTT	CASSVGQGNTGELFF
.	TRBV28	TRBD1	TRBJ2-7	TGTGCCAGCAGTTTACGGACAGGCACATCCTACGAGCAGTACTTC	CASSLRTGTSYEQYF
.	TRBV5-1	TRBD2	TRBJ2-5	TGCGCCAGCAGCCTGGTGGGACTAGCCCAAGAGACCCAGTACTTC	CASSLVGLAQETQYF
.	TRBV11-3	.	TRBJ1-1	TGTGCCAGCAGCTTAGATGGAGACAGTAGGGCTTTCTTT	CASSLDGDSRAFF
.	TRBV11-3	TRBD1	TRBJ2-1	TGTGCCAGCAGCCCTCGGACAGGGGGTAATGAGCAGTTCTTC	CASSPRTGGNEQFF
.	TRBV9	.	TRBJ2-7	TGTGCCAGCAGCGTAGTATCCCAGGGTCCCTTTTCGGACGAGCAGTACTTC	CASSVVSQGPFSDEQYF
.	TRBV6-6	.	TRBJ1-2	TGTGCCAGCACTGACGGACTAATTCTCTACACCTTC	CASTDGLILYTF
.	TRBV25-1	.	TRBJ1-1	TGTGCCAGCAGTGATTGGGGGGACACTGAAGCTTTCTTT	CASSDWGDTEAFF
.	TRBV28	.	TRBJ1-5	TGTGCCAGCAGTTCTAGGGAGGGATGGGGGAATCAGCCCCAGCATTTT	CASSSREGWGNQPQHF
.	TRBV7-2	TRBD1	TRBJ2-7	TGTGCCAGCAGCTTAGGTAGGGACAGAGTCTACGAGCAGTACTTC	CASSLGRDRVYEQYF
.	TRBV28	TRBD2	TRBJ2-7	TGTGCCAGCAGTTGGACTAGCGGGAGAACGGAGGAGCAGTACTTC	CASSWTSGRTEEQYF
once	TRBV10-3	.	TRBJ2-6	TGTGCCATCAGTGCGACAGGCCAACTCGGGTCTGGGGCCAACGTCCTGACTTTC	CAISATGQLGSGANVLTF
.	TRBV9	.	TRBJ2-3	TGTGCCAGCAGCCCCCTAGCAACACCCACAAATACGCAGTATTTT	CASSPLATPTNTQYF
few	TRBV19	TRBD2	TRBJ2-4	TGTGCCAGTAGTATAGGGTGGGCGGGAGGCTTAAACATTCAGTACTTC	CASSIGWAGGLNIQYF
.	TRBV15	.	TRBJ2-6	TGTGCCACCAGCAGAGATTCCGGGAATGGGGCCAACGTCCTGACTTTC	CATSRDSGNGANVLTF